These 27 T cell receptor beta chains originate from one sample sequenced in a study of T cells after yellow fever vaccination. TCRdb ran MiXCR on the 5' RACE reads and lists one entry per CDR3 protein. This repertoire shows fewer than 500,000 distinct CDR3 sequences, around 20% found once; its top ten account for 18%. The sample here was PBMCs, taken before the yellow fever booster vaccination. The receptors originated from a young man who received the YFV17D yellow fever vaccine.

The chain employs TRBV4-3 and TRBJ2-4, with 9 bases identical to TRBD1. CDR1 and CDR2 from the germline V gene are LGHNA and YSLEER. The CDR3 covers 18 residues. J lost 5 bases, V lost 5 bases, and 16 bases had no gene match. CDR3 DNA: TGCGCCAGCAGCTCGCAATTTTCAGTCGGGACAGGGCAAAACATTCAGTACTTC. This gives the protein CASSSQFSVGTGQNIQYF.

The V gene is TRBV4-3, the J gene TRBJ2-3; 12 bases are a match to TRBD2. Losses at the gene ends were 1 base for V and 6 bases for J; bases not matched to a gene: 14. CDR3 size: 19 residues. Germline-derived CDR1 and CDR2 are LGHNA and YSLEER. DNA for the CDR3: TGCGCCAGCAGCCAAGTCGCGGCTAGCGGGGGGGCATCAGTGGATACGCAGTATTTT. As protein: CASSQVAASGGASVDTQYF.

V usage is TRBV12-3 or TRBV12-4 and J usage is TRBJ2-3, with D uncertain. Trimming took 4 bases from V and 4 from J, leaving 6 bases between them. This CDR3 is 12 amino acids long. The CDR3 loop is CASSSQPDTQYF. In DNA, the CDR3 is TGTGCCAGCAGTTCTCAACCAGATACGCAGTATTTT.

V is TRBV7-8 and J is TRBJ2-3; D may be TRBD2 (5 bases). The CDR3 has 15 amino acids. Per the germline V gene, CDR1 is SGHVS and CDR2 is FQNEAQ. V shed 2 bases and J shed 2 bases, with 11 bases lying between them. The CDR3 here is CASSLKRQYTDTQYF. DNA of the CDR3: TGTGCCAGCAGCTTAAAGCGGCAGTACACAGATACGCAGTATTTT.

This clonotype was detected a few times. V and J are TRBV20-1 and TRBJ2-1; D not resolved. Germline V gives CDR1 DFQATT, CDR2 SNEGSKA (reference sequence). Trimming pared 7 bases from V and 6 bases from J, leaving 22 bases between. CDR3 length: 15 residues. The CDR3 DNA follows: TGCAGTGTGCCCGGGTGGAGCAGTCTGCGCAATGAGCAGTTCTTC. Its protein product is CSVPGWSSLRNEQFF.

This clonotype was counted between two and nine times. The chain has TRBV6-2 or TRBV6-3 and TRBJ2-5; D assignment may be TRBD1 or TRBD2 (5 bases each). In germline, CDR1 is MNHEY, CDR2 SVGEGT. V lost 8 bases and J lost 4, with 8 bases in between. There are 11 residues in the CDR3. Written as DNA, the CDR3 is TGTGCCAGCCGGGACGGAGAGACCCAGTACTTC. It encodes CASRDGETQYF.

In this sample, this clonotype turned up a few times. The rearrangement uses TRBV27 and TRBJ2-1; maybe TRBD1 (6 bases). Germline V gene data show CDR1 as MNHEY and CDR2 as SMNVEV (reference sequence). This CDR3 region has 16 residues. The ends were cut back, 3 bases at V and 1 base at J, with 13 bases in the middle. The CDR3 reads CASSLYGQSSYNEQFF. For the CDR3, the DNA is TGTGCCAGCAGTTTGTACGGACAGTCTTCCTACAATGAGCAGTTCTTC.

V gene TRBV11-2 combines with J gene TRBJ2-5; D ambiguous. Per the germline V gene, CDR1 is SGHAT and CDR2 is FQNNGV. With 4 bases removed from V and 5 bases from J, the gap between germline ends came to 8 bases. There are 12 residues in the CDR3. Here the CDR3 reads CASSSIFETQYF. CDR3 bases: TGTGCCAGCAGCTCGATCTTCGAGACCCAGTACTTC.

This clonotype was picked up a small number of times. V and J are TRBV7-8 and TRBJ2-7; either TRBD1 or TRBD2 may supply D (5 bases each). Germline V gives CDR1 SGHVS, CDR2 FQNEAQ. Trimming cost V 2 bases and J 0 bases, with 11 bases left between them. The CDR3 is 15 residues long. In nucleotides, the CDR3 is TGTGCCAGCAGCTTAATCGGGACGAGCTCCTACGAGCAGTACTTC. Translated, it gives CASSLIGTSSYEQYF.

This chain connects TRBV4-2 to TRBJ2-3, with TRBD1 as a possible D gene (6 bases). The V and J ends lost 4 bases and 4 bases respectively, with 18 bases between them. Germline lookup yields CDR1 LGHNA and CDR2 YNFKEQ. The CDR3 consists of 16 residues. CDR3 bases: TGTGCCAGCAGCCGAGAGAAATTGGGGGCCCCAGATACGCAGTATTTT. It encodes CASSREKLGAPDTQYF.

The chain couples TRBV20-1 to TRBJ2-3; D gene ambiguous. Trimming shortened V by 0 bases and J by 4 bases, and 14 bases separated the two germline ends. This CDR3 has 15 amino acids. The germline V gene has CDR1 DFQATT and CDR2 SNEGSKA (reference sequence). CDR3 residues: CSARDPAEPADTQYF. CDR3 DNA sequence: TGCAGTGCTAGAGATCCGGCAGAGCCGGCAGATACGCAGTATTTT.

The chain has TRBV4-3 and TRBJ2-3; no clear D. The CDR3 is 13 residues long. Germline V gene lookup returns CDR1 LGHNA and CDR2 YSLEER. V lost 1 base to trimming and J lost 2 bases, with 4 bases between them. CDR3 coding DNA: TGCGCCAGCAGCCAAGTAGCCACAGATACGCAGTATTTT. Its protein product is CASSQVATDTQYF.

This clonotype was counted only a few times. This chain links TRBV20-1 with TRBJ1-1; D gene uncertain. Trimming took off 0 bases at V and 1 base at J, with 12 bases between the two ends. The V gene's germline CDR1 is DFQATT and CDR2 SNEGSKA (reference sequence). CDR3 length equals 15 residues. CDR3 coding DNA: TGCAGTGCTAGAGATCTGAATGCGGGGAACACTGAAGCTTTCTTT. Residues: CSARDLNAGNTEAFF.

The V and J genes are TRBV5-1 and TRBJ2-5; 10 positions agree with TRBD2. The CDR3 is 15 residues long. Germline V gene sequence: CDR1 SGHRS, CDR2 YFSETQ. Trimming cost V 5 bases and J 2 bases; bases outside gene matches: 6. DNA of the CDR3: TGCGCCAGCAGTTCCCTAGCGGGGGAGCAAGAGACCCAGTACTTC. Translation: CASSSLAGEQETQYF.

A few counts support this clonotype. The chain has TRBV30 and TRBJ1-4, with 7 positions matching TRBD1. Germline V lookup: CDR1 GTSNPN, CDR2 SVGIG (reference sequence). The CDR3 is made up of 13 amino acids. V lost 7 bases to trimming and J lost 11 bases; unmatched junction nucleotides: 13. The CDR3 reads CASSTGPGGKLFF. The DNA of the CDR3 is TGTGCCTCCTCGACGGGGCCAGGGGGGAAACTGTTTTTT.

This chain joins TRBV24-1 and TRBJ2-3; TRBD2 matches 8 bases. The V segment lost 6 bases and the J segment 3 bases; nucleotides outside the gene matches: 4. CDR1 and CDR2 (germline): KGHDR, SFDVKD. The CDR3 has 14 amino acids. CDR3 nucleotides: TGTGCCACCAGTTCTGGACTAGCTACAGATACGCAGTATTTT. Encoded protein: CATSSGLATDTQYF.

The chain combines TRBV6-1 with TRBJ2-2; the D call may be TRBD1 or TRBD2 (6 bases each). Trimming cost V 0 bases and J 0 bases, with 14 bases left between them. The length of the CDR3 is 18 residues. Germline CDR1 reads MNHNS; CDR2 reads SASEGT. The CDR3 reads CASSEALRGETNTGELFF. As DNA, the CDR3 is TGTGCCAGCAGTGAAGCGCTGAGGGGGGAGACGAACACCGGGGAGCTGTTTTTT.

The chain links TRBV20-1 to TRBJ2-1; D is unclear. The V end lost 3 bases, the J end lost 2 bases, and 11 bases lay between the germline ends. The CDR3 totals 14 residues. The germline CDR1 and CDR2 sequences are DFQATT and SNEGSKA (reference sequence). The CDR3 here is CSASNGWTYNEQFF. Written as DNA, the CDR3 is TGCAGTGCTAGTAACGGCTGGACCTACAATGAGCAGTTCTTC.

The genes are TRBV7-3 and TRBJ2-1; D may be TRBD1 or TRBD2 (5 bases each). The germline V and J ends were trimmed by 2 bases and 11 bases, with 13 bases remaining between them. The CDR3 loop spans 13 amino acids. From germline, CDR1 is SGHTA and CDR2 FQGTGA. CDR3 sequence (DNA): TGTGCCAGCAGCTTACGGGACGACTCAAAGCAGTTCTTC. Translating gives CASSLRDDSKQFF.

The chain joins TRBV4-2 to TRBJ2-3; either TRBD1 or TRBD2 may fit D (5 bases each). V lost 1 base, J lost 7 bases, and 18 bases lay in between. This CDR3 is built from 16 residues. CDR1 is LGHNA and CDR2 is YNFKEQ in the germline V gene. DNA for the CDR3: TGTGCCAGCAGCCAAGGGACCGGTTCAGGGACGAATACGCAGTATTTT. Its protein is CASSQGTGSGTNTQYF.

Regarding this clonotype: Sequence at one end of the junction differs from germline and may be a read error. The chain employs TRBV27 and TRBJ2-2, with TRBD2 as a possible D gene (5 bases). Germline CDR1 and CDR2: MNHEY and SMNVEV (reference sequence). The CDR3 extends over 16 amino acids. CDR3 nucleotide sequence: TGTGCCAGCAACCCCGAGTGGCAGCCGAACACCGGGGAGCTGTTCTTT. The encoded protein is CASNPEWQPNTGELFF.

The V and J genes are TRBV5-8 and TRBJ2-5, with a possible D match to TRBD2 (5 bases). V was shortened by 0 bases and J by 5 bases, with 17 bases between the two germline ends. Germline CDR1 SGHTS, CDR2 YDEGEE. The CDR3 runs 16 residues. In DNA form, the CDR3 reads TGTGCCAGCAGCTTGGTTGCTACTAGTGGATCCGAGACCCAGTACTTC. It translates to CASSLVATSGSETQYF.

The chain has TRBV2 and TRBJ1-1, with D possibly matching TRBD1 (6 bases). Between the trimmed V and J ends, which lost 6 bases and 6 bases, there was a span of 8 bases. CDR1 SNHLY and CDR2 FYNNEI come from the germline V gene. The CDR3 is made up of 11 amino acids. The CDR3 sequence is CASRRGSEAFF. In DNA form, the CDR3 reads TGTGCCAGCAGGAGGGGGTCTGAAGCTTTCTTT.

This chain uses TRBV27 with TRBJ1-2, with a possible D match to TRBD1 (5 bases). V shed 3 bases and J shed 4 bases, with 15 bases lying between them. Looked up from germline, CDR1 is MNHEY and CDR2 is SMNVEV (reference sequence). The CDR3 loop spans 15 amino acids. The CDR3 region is CASSLRQRGSYGYTF. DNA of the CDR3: TGTGCCAGCAGTTTGAGACAGCGGGGGTCCTATGGCTACACCTTC.

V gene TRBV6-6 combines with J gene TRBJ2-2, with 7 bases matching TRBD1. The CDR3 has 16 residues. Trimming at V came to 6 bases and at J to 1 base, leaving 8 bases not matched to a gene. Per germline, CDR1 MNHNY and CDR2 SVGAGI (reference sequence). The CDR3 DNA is TGTGCCAGCAGATGGACAGGACTTCAGAACACCGGGGAGCTGTTTTTT. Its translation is CASRWTGLQNTGELFF.

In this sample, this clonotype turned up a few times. The CDR3 region is CASSLARGHSSTDTQYF. In DNA form, the CDR3 reads TGTGCCAGCAGCTTAGCTCGGGGGCATTCTAGCACAGATACGCAGTATTTT. The V and J genes are TRBV11-2 and TRBJ2-3; D may match TRBD1 or TRBD2 (6 bases each). The CDR3 totals 17 residues. In germline, CDR1 is SGHAT, CDR2 FQNNGV. The V and J ends lost 1 base and 0 bases respectively, with 14 bases between them.

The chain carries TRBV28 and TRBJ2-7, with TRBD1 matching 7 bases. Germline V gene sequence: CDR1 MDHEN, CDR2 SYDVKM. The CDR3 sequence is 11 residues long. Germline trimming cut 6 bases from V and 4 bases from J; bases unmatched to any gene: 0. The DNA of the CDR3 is TGTGCCAGCAGCAGGGGGTACGAGCAGTACGTC. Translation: CASSRGYEQYV.